The 18 T cell receptor beta chains below were found in one sample sequenced in a study of shared clonotypes between healthy human individuals. Measured with immunoSEQ multiplex PCR; TCRdb has only the in-frame clones, and not every one. This table holds 2 million to 2.5 million clones, approximately 94% found once. Source material: naive CD4+ T cells sorted from blood. The sample's subset: CD45RA+ positively selected. These receptors were obtained from a man aged 18 to 30 in good health.

This chain links TRBV11-2 with TRBJ1-3, with a possible D match to TRBD1 (6 bases). V dropped 4 bases and J dropped 2 bases, with 12 bases sitting between them. The CDR3 is 15 amino acids. Germline CDR1 SGHAT, CDR2 FQNNGV. CDR3 nucleotides: TGTGCCAGCAGCTCCTTCCAGGGGACTGGAAACACCATATATTTT. Translated, it gives CASSSFQGTGNTIYF.

This clone is a singleton in its sample. The chain has TRBV21-1 and TRBJ1-6; the DNA was not used to check the table's D call, TRBD1. TRBV21-1 is tagged as a pseudogene. There are 15 residues in the CDR3. In DNA form, the CDR3 reads TGTGCCAGCAGCAAGAGTCGACAATTAGGATCACCCCTCCACTTT. Translation gives CASSKSRQLGSPLHF.

With regard to this clone: This CDR3 is also generated by other DNA sequences in the sample. V and J are TRBV6-5 and TRBJ2-6; D remains ambiguous. The V gene's germline CDR1 is MNHEY and CDR2 SVGAGI. Trimming took 6 bases from V and 2 from J, leaving 5 bases between them. CDR3 size: 13 residues. The DNA for the CDR3 is TGTGCCAGCAGGACCCCTGGGGCCAACGTCCTGACTTTC. Encoded protein: CASRTPGANVLTF.

The chain couples TRBV5-1 to TRBJ2-5, with TRBD2 identical over 7 bases. CDR1 is SGHRS, CDR2 YFSETQ, per germline. The CDR3 extends over 15 amino acids. J was trimmed by 1 base and V by 2 bases; bases with no gene match: 5. CDR3 protein: CASSFAAGTQETQYF. CDR3 bases: TGCGCCAGCAGCTTTGCAGCGGGGACCCAAGAGACCCAGTACTTC.

Worth noting for this clone: Other DNA sequences in this specimen translate into the identical CDR3. The rearrangement uses TRBV28 and TRBJ1-5; D gene unclear. In germline, CDR1 is MDHEN, CDR2 SYDVKM. The CDR3 has 11 amino acids. With 3 bases removed from V and 7 bases from J, the gap between germline ends came to 4 bases. In DNA, the CDR3 is TGTGCCAGCAGTTTGGGCCAGCCCCAGCATTTT. Residues: CASSLGQPQHF.

This chain uses TRBV7-6 with TRBJ2-6; 8 nucleotides agree with TRBD1. Germline V gene lookup returns CDR1 SGHVS and CDR2 FNYEAQ. The CDR3 totals 22 residues. V dropped 6 bases and J dropped 0; count of bases not matched to a gene: 22. The CDR3 DNA follows: TGTGCCAGCAGAAAAAGGAGCGACAGGGGCTCGGAGGAGAGCTCTGGGGCCAACGTCCTGACTTTC. Amino acids: CASRKRSDRGSEESSGANVLTF.

The rearrangement uses TRBV2 and TRBJ2-7, with D hard to call. V lost 0 bases to trimming and J lost 2 bases, with 14 bases between them. The CDR3 sequence is 16 residues long. Germline V lookup: CDR1 SNHLY, CDR2 FYNNEI. CDR3 loop: CASSEARTVFAYEQYF. Written as DNA, the CDR3 is TGTGCCAGCAGTGAAGCGCGAACCGTGTTTGCCTACGAGCAGTACTTC.

In DNA form, the CDR3 reads TGCGCCAGCAGCTTGGGGGGACAGAATTACAATGAGCAGTTCTTC. It yields the protein CASSLGGQNYNEQFF. The rearrangement links TRBV5-1 to TRBJ2-1; 7 bases map to TRBD1. The CDR3 contains 15 residues. Per germline, CDR1 SGHRS and CDR2 YFSETQ. V was clipped by 0 bases and J by 4 bases; unmatched bases: 4.

This clone was observed a few times. The chain links TRBV7-2 to TRBJ1-1; D is unclear. The CDR3 spans 14 residues. Trimming removed 1 base at V and 0 bases at J, with 6 bases between. CDR1 is SGHTA, CDR2 FQGNSA, per germline. CDR3 in DNA: TGTGCCAGCAGCTTAGAACGGATGAACACTGAAGCTTTCTTT. Its protein product is CASSLERMNTEAFF.

The gene calls are TRBV6-1 and TRBJ2-7; TRBD2 matches at 10 bases. V shed 4 bases, J shed 2 bases, and the junction held 8 bases outside the gene matches. Germline CDR1 and CDR2: MNHNS and SASEGT. The CDR3 runs to 16 residues. The CDR3 sequence: CASSGYGTSDPYEQYF. CDR3 in DNA: TGTGCCAGCAGTGGCTACGGGACTAGCGATCCCTACGAGCAGTACTTC.

The chain uses TRBV18 and TRBJ2-7, with 11 nucleotides matching TRBD1. The CDR3 sequence is 18 residues long. Trimming removed 2 bases from V and 3 bases from J; junction bases left unmatched: 12. The germline gives CDR1 KGHSH, CDR2 LQKENI. The CDR3 DNA reads TGTGCCAGCTCACCAGGTCCCTCCCTCGGGACAGGGGGCTACGAGCAGTACTTC. It translates to CASSPGPSLGTGGYEQYF.

The V and J genes are TRBV5-6 and TRBJ2-1, with 8 bases that match TRBD2. CDR1 and CDR2 from the germline V gene are SGHDT and YYEEEE. J gave up 2 bases and V 4 bases, and 8 bases lay outside the gene matches. The CDR3 has 16 amino acids. The CDR3 DNA sequence: TGTGCCAGCAGCCACGATACGGGACTAGCCTACAATGAGCAGTTCTTC. Protein sequence: CASSHDTGLAYNEQFF.

This clone was found once. CDR3 coding DNA: TGTGCCAGCAGCCCCCAGAGGGGAATAAGCTATGGCTACACCTTC. Its protein product is CASSPQRGISYGYTF. The chain links TRBV9 to TRBJ1-2, with a possible D match to TRBD1 (5 bases). Germline assignment: CDR1 SGDLS and CDR2 YYNGEE. This CDR3 spans 15 amino acids. V lost 4 bases and J 4 bases, leaving 17 bases between the germline ends. The full variable domain, its missing parts supplied by reference TRBV9 and TRBJ1-2, is DSGVTQTPKHLITATGQRVTLRCSPRSGDLSVYWYQQSLDQGLQFLIQYYNGEERAKGNILERFSAQQFPDLHSELNLSSLELGDSALYFCASSPQRGISYGYTFGSGTRLTVV.

The count of this clone is one. The J gene is TRBJ1-3, the V gene TRBV30, with D possibly being TRBD1 (5 bases). The CDR3 consists of 12 residues. Trimming removed 1 base from V and 7 bases from J, with 8 bases in between. Germline V gene sequence: CDR1 GTSNPN, CDR2 SVGIG (reference sequence). Here the CDR3 DNA reads TGTGCCTGGAGTGAGTGGGGGAACACCATATATTTT. It yields the protein CAWSEWGNTIYF.

On this clone itself: This CDR3 is also generated by other DNA sequences in the sample. This chain joins TRBV5-5 and TRBJ2-1, with a possible D match to TRBD2 (5 bases). Germline loops: CDR1 SGHKS, CDR2 YYEKEE (reference sequence). The CDR3 runs 14 residues. Trimming removed 5 bases at V and 0 bases at J, with 9 bases between. CDR3 nucleotide sequence: TGTGCCAGCAGTTTTGGGAGCTCCTACAATGAGCAGTTCTTC. It is translated as CASSFGSSYNEQFF.

V gene TRBV2 combines with J gene TRBJ1-4, with TRBD1 matching over 9 bases. Germline V gene data show CDR1 as SNHLY and CDR2 as FYNNEI. After removal of 8 bases from V and 7 bases from J, the junction contained 8 bases not matched to a gene. This CDR3 has 14 residues. The chain's CDR3 is CASGAGDRAEKLFF. CDR3 in DNA: TGTGCCAGCGGGGCGGGGGACAGGGCTGAAAAACTGTTTTTT.

The rearrangement uses TRBV4-3 and TRBJ1-2, with D perhaps TRBD1 (6 bases). Trimming left V 0 bases short and J 4 bases short, with 15 bases between. The CDR3 spans 16 residues. Germline values: CDR1 LGHNA, CDR2 YSLEER. CDR3 loop: CASSQDDRSPSYGYTF. CDR3 sequence (DNA): TGCGCCAGCAGCCAAGATGACAGGTCCCCTTCCTATGGCTACACCTTC.

The chain combines TRBV27 with TRBJ2-5; TRBD1 might be the D (6 bases). The CDR3 loop spans 15 amino acids. V lost 3 bases and J 2 bases, leaving 13 bases between the germline ends. CDR1 MNHEY and CDR2 SMNVEV come from the germline V gene (reference sequence). CDR3 loop: CASSFGLRGQETQYF. The CDR3 bases are TGTGCCAGCAGTTTCGGTCTGAGGGGGCAAGAGACCCAGTACTTC.